This T cell receptor (beta chain) appears in the sequencing data of a study of T cell repertoires in cytomegalovirus infection. This clonotype was picked up a small number of times. The antigen is unknown. General study results and limits: Carriers of CMV plus the relevant HLA were identified by cumulative public TCR beta family frequency.

TCRdb re-analysed the reads in MiXCR, keeping a single row per CDR3 protein. The data hold about 220,000 distinct CDR3 sequences, with 35% to 45% observed a single time. The germline V and J ends were trimmed by 4 bases and 8 bases, with 9 bases remaining between them. The CDR3 loop spans 12 amino acids. Germline CDR1 SNHLY, CDR2 FYNNEI. Sequenced here: CD8+ T cells from cultured PBMCs, sampled from culture after CMV antigen stimulation. The source of this sequence is a human donor in good health (CMV status not recorded). Some clones in this sample may be carry-over from other donors' samples. This chain connects TRBV2 to TRBJ2-1; D not certain. CDR3 region: CASSGRSHEQFF. CDR3 in DNA: TGTGCCAGCAGTGGAAGATCCCATGAGCAGTTCTTC. Full variable domain (remainder filled in from reference TRBV2 and TRBJ2-1): EPEVTQTPSHQVTQMGQEVILRCVPISNHLYFYWYRQILGQKVEFLVSFYNNEISEKSEIFDDQFSVERPDGSNFTLKIRSTKLEDSAMYFCASSGRSHEQFFGPGTRLTVL.